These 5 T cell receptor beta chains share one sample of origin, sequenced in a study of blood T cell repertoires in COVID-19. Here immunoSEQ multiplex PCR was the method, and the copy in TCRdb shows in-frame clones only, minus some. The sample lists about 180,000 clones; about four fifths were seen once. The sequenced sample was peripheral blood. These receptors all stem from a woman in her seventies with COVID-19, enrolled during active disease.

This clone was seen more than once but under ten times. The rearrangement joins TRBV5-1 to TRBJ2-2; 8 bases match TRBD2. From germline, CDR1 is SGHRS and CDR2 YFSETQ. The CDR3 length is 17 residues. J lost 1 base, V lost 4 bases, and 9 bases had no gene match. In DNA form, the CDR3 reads TGCGCCAGCAGCGCTGGGGATGGGACTAGGAACACCGGGGAGCTGTTTTTT. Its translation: CASSAGDGTRNTGELFF. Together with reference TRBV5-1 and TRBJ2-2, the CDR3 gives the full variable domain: KAGVTQTPRYLIKTRGQQVTLSCSPISGHRSVSWYQQTPGQGLQFLFEYFSETQRNKGNFPGRFSGRQFSNSRSEMNVSTLELGDSALYLCASSAGDGTRNTGELFFGEGSRLTVL.

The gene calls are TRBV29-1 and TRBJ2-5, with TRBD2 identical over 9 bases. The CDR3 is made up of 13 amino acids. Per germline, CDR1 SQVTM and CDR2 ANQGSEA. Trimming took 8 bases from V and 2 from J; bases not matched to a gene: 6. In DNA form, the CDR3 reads TGCAGCCCTAGCGGGATAGGGCAAGAGACCCAGTACTTC. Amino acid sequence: CSPSGIGQETQYF. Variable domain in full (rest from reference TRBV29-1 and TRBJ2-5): SAVISQKPSRDICQRGTSLTIQCQVDSQVTMMFWYRQQPGQSLTLIATANQGSEATYESGFVIDKFPISRPNLTFSTLTVSNMSPEDSSIYLCSPSGIGQETQYFGPGTRLLVL.

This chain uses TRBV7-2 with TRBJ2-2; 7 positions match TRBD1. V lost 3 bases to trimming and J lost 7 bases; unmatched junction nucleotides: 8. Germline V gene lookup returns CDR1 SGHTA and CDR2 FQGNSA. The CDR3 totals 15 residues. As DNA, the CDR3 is TGTGCCAGCAGCTTCTTCCAGGGGGTGGGCGGGGAGCTGTTTTTT. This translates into CASSFFQGVGGELFF.

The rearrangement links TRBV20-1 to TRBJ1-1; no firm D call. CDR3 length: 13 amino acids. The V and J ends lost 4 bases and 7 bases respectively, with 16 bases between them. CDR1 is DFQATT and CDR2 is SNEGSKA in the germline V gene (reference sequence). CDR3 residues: CSANEQSYGEAFF. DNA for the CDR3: TGCAGTGCTAATGAACAGTCATACGGTGAAGCTTTCTTT.

CDR3 DNA: TGTGCCAGCGGTACAACCGGACCGGGGAAGAAGCCCCAGCATTTT. It is translated as CASGTTGPGKKPQHF. The rearrangement uses TRBV28 and TRBJ1-5; D call uncertain. Germline V gives CDR1 MDHEN, CDR2 SYDVKM. V lost 8 bases, J lost 8 bases, and 22 bases lay in between. This CDR3 is built from 15 residues.